These 8 T cell receptor beta chains came from one sample sequenced in a study of blood T cells in healthy people across ages. Primed by a sample-barcoded 5' primer and a J-beta primer mix, a second PCR proceeded for about 7 to 12 cycles. MiXCR was run by TCRdb on the 5' RACE reads, yielding one entry per CDR3 protein. The data show 600,000 or so distinct CDR3 sequences, with 40% to 50% seen just once and 20% to 25% held by the top ten. Material for sequencing was blood. These receptors were obtained from a man older than 75 in good health.

This chain joins TRBV7-2 and TRBJ2-5; TRBD2 matches at 10 bases. This CDR3 contains 15 residues. Germline CDR1 and CDR2: SGHTA and FQGNSA. V lost 1 base and J lost 7; bases outside the gene matches: 6. CDR3 coding DNA: TGTGCCAGCAGCTTAGTTCTAGCGGGGGCTGGGACCCAGTACTTC. Its translation is CASSLVLAGAGTQYF.

The chain employs TRBV20-1 and TRBJ2-5; D is ambiguous. The germline V gene has CDR1 DFQATT and CDR2 SNEGSKA (reference sequence). The V and J ends lost 6 bases and 2 bases respectively, with 16 bases between them. The CDR3 is made up of 14 amino acids. The CDR3 sequence is CSAPKYGSQETQYF. In DNA, the CDR3 is TGCAGTGCCCCAAAGTATGGCAGTCAAGAGACCCAGTACTTC.

The rearrangement links TRBV5-1 to TRBJ2-5; 11 positions agree with TRBD2. Germline V gene data show CDR1 as SGHRS and CDR2 as YFSETQ. V was pared by 5 bases and J by 4 bases, with 10 bases of the junction left unmatched. The CDR3 consists of 16 residues. The CDR3 nucleotides are TGCGCCAGCAGACTAGCGGGAGACTGGGGGGGAGAGACCCAGTACTTC. Its protein product is CASRLAGDWGGETQYF.

The chain carries TRBV20-1 and TRBJ2-1; unclear D gene. V was cut by 0 bases and J by 9 bases, with 12 bases left in between. The CDR3 covers 13 residues. In germline, CDR1 is DFQATT, CDR2 SNEGSKA (reference sequence). CDR3: CSARDEKAIEQFF. CDR3 in DNA: TGCAGTGCTAGAGATGAAAAAGCGATTGAGCAGTTCTTC.

This clonotype was recorded once. The chain couples TRBV4-3 to TRBJ2-5; D assignment may be TRBD1 or TRBD2 (5 bases each). V shed 1 base and J shed 0 bases, with 6 bases lying between them. Germline V CDR1 and CDR2: LGHNA, YSLEER. The CDR3 spans 14 residues. This chain's CDR3 is CASSQGGNQETQYF. The CDR3 DNA follows: TGCGCCAGCAGCCAAGGGGGGAACCAAGAGACCCAGTACTTC.

The rearrangement links TRBV2 to TRBJ2-6; D possibly corresponds to TRBD1 (6 bases). This CDR3 has 16 amino acids. Looked up from germline, CDR1 is SNHLY and CDR2 is FYNNEI. V dropped 7 bases and J dropped 2 bases, with 15 bases sitting between them. CDR3 sequence reads: CASKPGQETGANVLTF. The DNA of the CDR3 is TGTGCCAGCAAACCGGGACAAGAAACTGGGGCCAACGTCCTGACTTTC.

This clonotype appeared a few times. V gene TRBV27 combines with J gene TRBJ2-5; the D call may be TRBD1 or TRBD2 (5 bases each). Gene TRBJ2-7 matches the end of the DNA better, so the J call may be wrong. Per the germline V gene, CDR1 is MNHEY and CDR2 is SMNVEV (reference sequence). This CDR3 has 11 amino acids. Written as DNA, the CDR3 is TGTGCCAGCAGTTGGGGGAACGAGCAGTACTTC. This translates into CASSWGNEQYF.

This clonotype appeared a few times. In DNA form, the CDR3 reads TGCGCCAGCAGCTTACCGAGACAGGATAACAATGAGCAGTTCTTC. It translates to CASSLPRQDNNEQFF. The chain carries TRBV5-1 and TRBJ2-1; D is perhaps TRBD1 (6 bases). The CDR3 sequence is 15 residues long. V shed 2 bases and J shed 5 bases, with 14 bases lying between them. Germline values: CDR1 SGHRS, CDR2 YFSETQ.